Below, one T cell receptor (beta chain) is given with its context. This table comes from immunoSEQ multiplex PCR, and its TCRdb copy is limited to in-frame clones, with some not included. The data contain around 77,000 clones, approximately 92% of them singletons. V lost 7 bases to trimming and J lost 3 bases, with 16 bases between them. This CDR3 is built from 14 residues. The germline V gene encodes CDR1 MNHEY and CDR2 SVGAGI. The data were taken from a study of control samples from healthy donors and cancer patients. The chain combines TRBV6-5 with TRBJ2-7, with a weak D call TRBD1 (6 bases). The TCR originated in a woman between 55 and 75 years old in good health. The sequenced sample was blood. The CDR3 reads CASNQVRGHYEQYF. The DNA for the CDR3 is TGTGCCAGCAACCAAGTCAGGGGCCACTACGAGCAGTACTTC.